Shown below are 5 T cell receptor beta chains from a single sample sequenced in a study of breast tumors, draining lymph nodes, adjacent tissues. Axillary draining lymph nodes of breast cancer patients supplied the node samples. TCRdb used MiXCR to reprocess the multiplex PCR reads, holding one entry per CDR3 protein. This sample yields 200,000 to 250,000 distinct CDR3 sequences, of which less than 35% are seen a single time; approximately 3.6% belongs to the top ten. Sequenced input: axillary lymph node tissue. All receptors derive from a female donor with breast cancer. Some clones in this sample may be carry-over from other donors' samples.

The V gene is TRBV20-1, the J gene TRBJ2-5; 8 bases map to TRBD2. The CDR3 sequence is 15 residues long. V shed 6 bases and J 7 bases; nucleotides not matched to a gene: 16. Germline V gene sequence: CDR1 DFQATT, CDR2 SNEGSKA (reference sequence). In DNA form, the CDR3 reads TGCAGTGCGATAGGGGCTAGCGGGTTTTATGGGACCCAGTACTTC. Amino acids: CSAIGASGFYGTQYF.

This chain joins TRBV29-1 and TRBJ1-1, with D maybe TRBD1 (6 bases). Between the trimmed V and J ends, which lost 6 bases and 7 bases, there was a span of 21 bases. The CDR3 consists of 14 residues. The germline CDR1 and CDR2 sequences are SQVTM and ANQGSEA. The CDR3 loop reads CSVADSTSGHEAFF. The CDR3, as DNA: TGCAGCGTCGCAGACAGTACATCGGGACATGAAGCTTTCTTT.

This clonotype has a count of ten or more. The rearrangement joins TRBV7-9 to TRBJ2-7; D call uncertain. Trimming cost V 3 bases and J 1 base, with 4 bases left between them. Germline values: CDR1 SEHNR, CDR2 FQNEAQ (reference sequence). The length of the CDR3 is 12 residues. The CDR3 coding sequence is TGTGCCAGCAGCTTTGATTCCTACGAGCAGTACTTC. Translated, it gives CASSFDSYEQYF.

This clonotype was detected many times. V is TRBV5-8 and J is TRBJ2-5, with TRBD2 matching over 10 bases. With 2 bases clipped from V and 5 bases from J, the junction kept 6 bases outside the gene matches. Germline V gene lookup returns CDR1 SGHTS and CDR2 YDEGEE. The CDR3 loop spans 15 amino acids. CDR3 sequence: CASSFDSGRQETQYF. In DNA, the CDR3 is TGTGCCAGCAGCTTTGATAGCGGGAGGCAGGAGACCCAGTACTTC. Using reference TRBV5-8 and TRBJ2-5 for the parts outside the CDR3, the full variable domain is EAGVTQSPTHLIKTRGQQATLRCSPISGHTSVYWYQQALGLGLQFLLWYDEGEERNRGNFPPRFSGRQFPNYSSELNVNALELEDSALYLCASSFDSGRQETQYFGPGTRLLVL.

The table lists this clonotype with many counts. The chain recombines TRBV19 with TRBJ2-3; the match to TRBD1 covers 8 bases. Germline V gene sequence: CDR1 LNHDA, CDR2 SQIVND (reference sequence). Germline trimming cut 3 bases from V and 5 bases from J; bases unmatched to any gene: 4. The CDR3 totals 14 residues. CDR3: CASSMTGVVDTQYF. Here the CDR3 DNA reads TGTGCCAGTAGTATGACAGGGGTGGTAGATACGCAGTATTTT.